This record covers a single T cell receptor (beta chain). Its antigen is unidentified. The data were produced by immunoSEQ multiplex PCR, yet TCRdb's version contains in-frame clones alone and is incomplete. Of 360,000 or so clones in the sample, approximately 89% were seen once. This sample was included in a study of Ad26.COV2.S vaccination and SARS-CoV-2 variants. The treatment is: about 20 received Ad26.COV2.S at low or high dose, single or two shots; a few received placebo; per-sample allocation not given. Material that was analyzed had been drawn on day 63 after the first vaccine or placebo injection. Germline values: CDR1 MGHRA, CDR2 YSYEKL. The germline V and J ends were trimmed by 3 bases and 2 bases, with 13 bases remaining between them. This CDR3 is built from 16 residues. General study findings and limits: Post-vaccination breadth of spike-specific CD8+ and CD4+ T cell responses was reportedly substantial.

Sequences were derived from peripheral blood, sampled in a trial of Ad26.COV2.S vaccine versus placebo. The V gene is TRBV4-1, the J gene TRBJ1-4; D is perhaps TRBD1 (5 bases). This receptor was identified in a person aged 18-65 years who received the Ad26.COV2.S COVID-19 vaccine or a placebo. CDR3 nucleotides: TGCGCCAGCAGCCAGACCTGGGGCGATACTAATGAAAAACTGTTTTTT. Translated, it gives CASSQTWGDTNEKLFF.